This TCR beta chain was observed in a study of T cell repertoires in cytomegalovirus infection. Looking at the study overall: CMV infection and matching HLA type were both indicated by public TCR beta signatures.

J gave up 4 bases and V 0 bases, and 9 bases lay outside the gene matches. The germline V gene has CDR1 LNHNV and CDR2 YYDKDF (reference sequence). The CDR3 extends over 17 amino acids. This clonotype was recorded a few times. As yet, its antigen is unknown. MiXCR was run by TCRdb on the reads, yielding one entry per CDR3 protein. The table lists about 350,000 distinct CDR3 sequences, roughly 34% of them singletons. Specimen: cultured PBMCs, collected from culture after CMV antigen stimulation. This receptor was taken from a human donor in good health (CMV status not recorded). Some clones in this sample may be carry-over from other donors' samples. The chain has TRBV15 and TRBJ2-7; 10 bases map to TRBD2. The DNA of the CDR3 is TGTGCCACCAGCAGAGATAAGGTAGCGGGAGGTCTATACGAGCAGTACTTC. Amino acids: CATSRDKVAGGLYEQYF.